This T cell receptor (beta chain) emerged from a study of PD-L1 blockade in urothelial cancer. Across the study: The researchers analyzed blood 3 weeks (second dose) and 6 weeks after treatment start.

There are 16 residues in the CDR3. Germline V gene lookup returns CDR1 SGHTA and CDR2 FQGTGA. Losses at the gene ends were 5 bases for V and 11 bases for J; bases not matched to a gene: 9. Time point denoted: pretreatment peripheral blood. The repertoire was sequenced with immunoSEQ multiplex PCR; TCRdb's copy has only in-frame clones and lacks some. The repertoire has 60,000 to 75,000 clones, about four fifths of them found once; the top ten carry over 8.5%. This specimen consisted of PBMCs, obtained around atezolizumab (anti-PD-L1) treatment. The chain joins TRBV7-3 to TRBJ2-1; TRBD2 aligns across 16 bases. This clonotype was sampled from a woman in her 70s with urothelial cancer. The CDR3 sequence is CASSPQGLAGGPQQFF. The CDR3 DNA follows: TGTGCCAGCAGCCCACAGGGACTAGCGGGAGGGCCTCAGCAGTTCTTC.